Below are 6 T cell receptor beta chains sequenced from a single sample in a study of naive and memory T cell subsets. The SP2 primer and nested alpha and beta constant region primers amplified ligated cDNA in four rounds. TCRdb ran MiXCR on the 5' RACE reads and lists one entry per CDR3 protein. The table records 57,000 or so distinct CDR3 sequences, 7% to 8.5% of them present only once. A UMI-containing oligonucleotide was joined by 3' ligation to the TCR cDNA template. All receptors derive from a male donor in good health.

This clonotype was counted only a few times. The V and J genes are TRBV6-5 and TRBJ2-5, with a possible D match to TRBD1 (8 bases). This CDR3 comprises 14 residues. Germline loops: CDR1 MNHEY, CDR2 SVGAGI. V lost 6 bases, J lost 3 bases, and 14 bases lay in between. The CDR3 reads CASRWTGREETQYF. Here the CDR3 DNA reads TGTGCCAGCAGGTGGACAGGGAGGGAAGAGACCCAGTACTTC.

This clonotype was seen only a few times. V gene TRBV6-5 combines with J gene TRBJ1-1; TRBD1 might be the D (5 bases). Germline CDR1 MNHEY, CDR2 SVGAGI. V was shortened by 0 bases and J by 4 bases, with 21 bases between the two germline ends. CDR3 length equals 18 residues. CDR3 in DNA: TGTGCCAGCAGTTACTCGAAAGGGCAGGGAAGGTCGAGCACTGAAGCTTTCTTT. Translation: CASSYSKGQGRSSTEAFF.

This clonotype has just a few counts. The chain recombines TRBV5-1 with TRBJ2-5; TRBD2 matches 10 bases. Germline V lookup: CDR1 SGHRS, CDR2 YFSETQ. CDR3 size: 14 residues. J was trimmed by 2 bases and V by 7 bases; bases with no gene match: 5. The CDR3 sequence is CASYSGRRQETQYF. In DNA, the CDR3 is TGCGCCAGCTATAGCGGGAGGAGACAAGAGACCCAGTACTTC.

This clonotype has ten or more counts. The chain joins TRBV29-1 to TRBJ2-1, with 12 bases aligning to TRBD1. V lost 6 bases, J lost 7 bases, and 7 bases stayed unmatched. This CDR3 is built from 14 residues. Germline loops: CDR1 SQVTM, CDR2 ANQGSEA. DNA for the CDR3: TGCAGCGTCAGGGGGGGACAGGGGGCGAATGAGCAGTTCTTC. This sequence encodes CSVRGGQGANEQFF.

About this clonotype: A much more abundant neighbour one base away suggests this may be a read error. The V and J genes are TRBV19 and TRBJ2-5; 9 positions match TRBD2. Per germline, CDR1 LNHDA and CDR2 SQIVND (reference sequence). This CDR3 spans 15 amino acids. V dropped 6 bases and J dropped 2; count of bases not matched to a gene: 7. The CDR3 bases are TGTGCCAGTAGGATCTGGACTAGCGCACAAGAGACCCAGTACTTC. It translates to CASRIWTSAQETQYF. Using reference TRBV19 and TRBJ2-5 for the parts outside the CDR3, the full variable domain is DGGITQSPKYLFRKEGQNVTLSCEQNLNHDAMYWYRQDPGQGLRLIYYSQIVNDFQKGDIAEGYSVSREKKESFPLTVTSAQKNPTAFYLCASRIWTSAQETQYFGPGTRLLVL.

The chain combines TRBV7-8 with TRBJ2-7; D is tentatively TRBD1 or TRBD2 (5 bases each). This CDR3 is built from 19 residues. Deletions cut 4 bases from V and 1 base from J, with 26 bases between. Germline V gene lookup returns CDR1 SGHVS and CDR2 FQNEAQ. The CDR3 nucleotides are TGTGCCAGCAGCTCAAGCTCCAGAGGGGTGACACTAAGATCCTACGAGCAGTACTTC. Amino acids: CASSSSSRGVTLRSYEQYF.